The clone carrying this T cell receptor (beta chain) was counted only a few times. The sample comes from a study of blood T cell repertoires in COVID-19. In the study overall: From the United States, Italy and Spain came samples of acute and convalescent COVID-19. Sample material is recorded as cDNA or gDNA derived from T cells, B-cell-depleted T cells, or PBMCs.

Per the original methods: Reference gene primer amplification gave estimated nucleated cell counts. The assay was immunoSEQ multiplex PCR, and TCRdb's table has in-frame clones only and misses some. The DNA was the basis for D and trimming; V, J and clone size are from that table. The sample holds 450,000 to 500,000 clones, approximately 85% seen once. V trimming: 4 bases; J trimming: 7 bases; junction bases outside the gene matches: 2. Germline V lookup: CDR1 GTSNPN, CDR2 SVGIG (reference sequence). This CDR3 contains 13 residues. The TCR originated in a human donor in a cohort sampled during active COVID-19. The chain has TRBV30 and TRBJ1-6, with 9 nucleotides matching TRBD1. The sample was peripheral blood. The CDR3 nucleotides are TGTGCCTGGACCACAGGGGGCAATTCACCCCTCCACTTT. It yields the protein CAWTTGGNSPLHF.